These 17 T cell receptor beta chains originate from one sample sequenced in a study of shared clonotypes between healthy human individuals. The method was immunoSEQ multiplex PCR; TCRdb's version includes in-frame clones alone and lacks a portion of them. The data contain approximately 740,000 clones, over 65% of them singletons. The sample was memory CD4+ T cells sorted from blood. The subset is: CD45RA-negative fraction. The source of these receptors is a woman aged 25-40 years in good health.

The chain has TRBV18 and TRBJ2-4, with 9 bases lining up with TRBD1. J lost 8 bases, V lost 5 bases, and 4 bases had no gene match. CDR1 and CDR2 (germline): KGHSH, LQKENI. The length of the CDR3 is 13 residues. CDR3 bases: TGTGCCAGCTCAACAGGGGACAGGGACATTCAGTACTTC. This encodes CASSTGDRDIQYF.

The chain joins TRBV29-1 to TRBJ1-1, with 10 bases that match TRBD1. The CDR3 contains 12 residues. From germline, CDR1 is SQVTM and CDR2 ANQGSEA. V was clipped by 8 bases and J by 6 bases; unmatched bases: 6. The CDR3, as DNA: TGCAGCTTGGACAGGGGGGGATCTGAAGCTTTCTTT. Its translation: CSLDRGGSEAFF. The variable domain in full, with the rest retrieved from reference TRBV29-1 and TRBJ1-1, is SAVISQKPSRDICQRGTSLTIQCQVDSQVTMMFWYRQQPGQSLTLIATANQGSEATYESGFVIDKFPISRPNLTFSTLTVSNMSPEDSSIYLCSLDRGGSEAFFGQGTRLTVV.

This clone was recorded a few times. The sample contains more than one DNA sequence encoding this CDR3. The CDR3 is CASSARTGSSYEQYF. In DNA, the CDR3 is TGTGCCAGCAGCGCGAGGACAGGAAGCTCCTACGAGCAGTACTTC. This chain joins TRBV7-2 and TRBJ2-7; 7 bases fit TRBD1. This CDR3 comprises 15 residues. The junction had 7 bases not matched to a gene; V was cut back by 5 bases and J by 0 bases. CDR1 and CDR2 (germline): SGHTA, FQGNSA.

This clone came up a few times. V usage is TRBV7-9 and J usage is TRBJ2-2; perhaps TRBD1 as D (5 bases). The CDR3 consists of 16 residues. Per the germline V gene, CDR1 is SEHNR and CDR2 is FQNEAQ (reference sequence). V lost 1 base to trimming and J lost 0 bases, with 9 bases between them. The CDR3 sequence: CASSLGRAANTGELFF. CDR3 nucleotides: TGTGCCAGCAGCTTAGGCAGGGCAGCGAACACCGGGGAGCTGTTTTTT.

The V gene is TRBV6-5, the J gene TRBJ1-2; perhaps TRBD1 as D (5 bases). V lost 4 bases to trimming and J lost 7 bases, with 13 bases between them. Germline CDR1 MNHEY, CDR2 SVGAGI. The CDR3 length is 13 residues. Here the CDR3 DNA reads TGTGCCAGCAGTTGGGGGGGAGGGAGTGGCTACACCTTC. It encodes CASSWGGGSGYTF.

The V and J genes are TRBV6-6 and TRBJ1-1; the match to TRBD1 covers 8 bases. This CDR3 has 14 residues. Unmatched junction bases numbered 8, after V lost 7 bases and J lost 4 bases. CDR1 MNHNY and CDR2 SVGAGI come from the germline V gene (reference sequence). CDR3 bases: TGTGCCAGCAAGGACAGGGTGGGGGTCACTGAAGCTTTCTTT. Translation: CASKDRVGVTEAFF.

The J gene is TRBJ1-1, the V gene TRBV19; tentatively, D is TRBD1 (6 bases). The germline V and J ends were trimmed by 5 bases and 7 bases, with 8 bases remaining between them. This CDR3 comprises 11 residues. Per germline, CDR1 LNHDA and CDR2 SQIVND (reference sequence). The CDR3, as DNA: TGTGCCAGTAGTTGGACAGATGAAGCTTTCTTT. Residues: CASSWTDEAFF.

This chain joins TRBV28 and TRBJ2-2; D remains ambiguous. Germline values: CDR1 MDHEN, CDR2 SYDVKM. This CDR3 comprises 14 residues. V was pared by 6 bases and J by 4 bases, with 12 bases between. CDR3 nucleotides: TGTGCCAGCAGCCCCCGGGCCCCCACCGGGGAGCTGTTTTTT. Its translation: CASSPRAPTGELFF.

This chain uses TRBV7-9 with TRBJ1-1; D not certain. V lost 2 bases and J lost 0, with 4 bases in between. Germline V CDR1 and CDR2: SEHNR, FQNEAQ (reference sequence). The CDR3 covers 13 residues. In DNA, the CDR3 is TGTGCCAGCAGCTTATTTATGAACACTGAAGCTTTCTTT. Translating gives CASSLFMNTEAFF.

CDR3 nucleotide sequence: TGCACCAGCAGGAATCCTTGTGCACAAAGTCGGGCCAACGTCCTGACTTTC. As protein: CTSRNPCAQSRANVLTF. The gene calls are TRBV1 and TRBJ2-6; the table's D gene call, TRBD1, was not cross checked with the DNA. TRBV1 is a recognized pseudogene. The CDR3 extends over 17 amino acids.

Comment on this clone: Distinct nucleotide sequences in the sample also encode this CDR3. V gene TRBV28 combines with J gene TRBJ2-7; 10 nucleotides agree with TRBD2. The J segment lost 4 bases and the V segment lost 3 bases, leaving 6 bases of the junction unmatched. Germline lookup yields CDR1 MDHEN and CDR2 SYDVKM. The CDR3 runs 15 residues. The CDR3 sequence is CASSLSGRAAYEQYF. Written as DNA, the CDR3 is TGTGCCAGCAGTTTGAGCGGGAGGGCCGCTTACGAGCAGTACTTC. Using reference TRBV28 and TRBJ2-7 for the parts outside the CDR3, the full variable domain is DVKVTQSSRYLVKRTGEKVFLECVQDMDHENMFWYRQDPGLGLRLIYFSYDVKMKEKGDIPEGYSVSREKKERFSLILESASTNQTSMYLCASSLSGRAAYEQYFGPGTRLTVT.

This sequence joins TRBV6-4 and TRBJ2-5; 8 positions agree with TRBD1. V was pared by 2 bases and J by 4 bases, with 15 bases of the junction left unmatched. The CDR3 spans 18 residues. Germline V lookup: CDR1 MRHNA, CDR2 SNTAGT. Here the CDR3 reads CASSDHYPGQEEGETQYF. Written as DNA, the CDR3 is TGTGCCAGCAGTGACCATTACCCGGGACAGGAAGAAGGAGAGACCCAGTACTTC.

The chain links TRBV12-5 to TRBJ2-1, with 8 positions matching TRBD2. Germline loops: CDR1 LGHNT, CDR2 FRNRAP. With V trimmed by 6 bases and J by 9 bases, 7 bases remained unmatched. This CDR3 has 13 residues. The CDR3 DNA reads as TGTGCTAGTGGGCAGCGGGAGAGCGGTGAGCAGTTCTTC. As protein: CASGQRESGEQFF. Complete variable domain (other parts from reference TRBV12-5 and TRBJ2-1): DARVTQTPRHKVTEMGQEVTMRCQPILGHNTVFWYRQTMMQGLELLAYFRNRAPLDDSGMPKDRFSAEMPDATLATLKIQPSEPRDSAVYFCASGQRESGEQFFGPGTRLTVL.

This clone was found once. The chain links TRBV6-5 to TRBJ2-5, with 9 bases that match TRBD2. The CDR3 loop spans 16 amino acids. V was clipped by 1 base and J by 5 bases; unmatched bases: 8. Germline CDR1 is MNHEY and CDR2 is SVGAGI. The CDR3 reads CASSYLPSGIRETQYF. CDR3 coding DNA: TGTGCCAGCAGTTACTTGCCTAGCGGGATCCGGGAGACCCAGTACTTC.

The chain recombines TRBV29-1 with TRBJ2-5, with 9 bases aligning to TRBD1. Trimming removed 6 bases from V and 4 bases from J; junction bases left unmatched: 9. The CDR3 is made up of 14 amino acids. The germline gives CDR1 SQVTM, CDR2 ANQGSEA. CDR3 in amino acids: CSVQQGATRETQYF. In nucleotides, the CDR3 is TGCAGCGTGCAACAGGGGGCAACGAGAGAGACCCAGTACTTC.

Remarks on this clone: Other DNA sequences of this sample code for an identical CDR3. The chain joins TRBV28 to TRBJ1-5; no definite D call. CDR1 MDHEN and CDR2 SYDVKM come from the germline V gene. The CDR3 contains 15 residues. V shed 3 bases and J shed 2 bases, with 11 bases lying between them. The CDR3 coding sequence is TGTGCCAGCAGTTTCTCAGGAGGAGGCAATCAGCCCCAGCATTTT. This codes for CASSFSGGGNQPQHF.

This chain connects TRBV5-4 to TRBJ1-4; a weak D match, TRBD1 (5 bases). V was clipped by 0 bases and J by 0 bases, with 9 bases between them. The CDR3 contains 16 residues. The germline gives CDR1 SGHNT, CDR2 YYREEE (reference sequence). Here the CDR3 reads CASSLAGAATNEKLFF. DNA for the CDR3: TGTGCCAGCAGCTTGGCTGGGGCAGCAACTAATGAAAAACTGTTTTTT. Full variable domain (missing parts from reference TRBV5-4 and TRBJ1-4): ETGVTQSPTHLIKTRGQQVTLRCSSQSGHNTVSWYQQALGQGPQFIFQYYREEENGRGNFPPRFSGLQFPNYSSELNVNALELDDSALYLCASSLAGAATNEKLFFGSGTQLSVL.